This T cell receptor (beta chain) was sequenced during a study of blood T cell repertoires in COVID-19. The wider study: There were acute and convalescent COVID-19 samples, and they came from the United States, Italy and Spain. T cells, B-cell-depleted T cells, or PBMCs provided the cDNA or gDNA that served as material.

Original processing notes: Amplification of reference gene primers was used by the study to estimate nucleated cell counts. The protocol was immunoSEQ multiplex PCR, while the TCRdb copy is restricted to in-frame clones and leaves out a portion. V and J calls and clone size are copied from that table; D and trimming were computed from the DNA. There are about 430,000 clones in the sample; roughly nine tenths occur only once, and 1.1% lies in the top ten. Material for sequencing was PBMCs or T cells enriched from blood (not recorded which). This clonotype originated in a young man who had recovered from COVID-19.

DNA of the CDR3: TGTGCTAGTGGTTTGGGGGGAGGGGTGAACACTGAAGCTTTCTTT. Its protein product is CASGLGGGVNTEAFF. The genes are TRBV12-5 and TRBJ1-1; a possible D gene is TRBD1 (5 bases). Trimming shortened V by 1 base and J by 0 bases, and 9 bases separated the two germline ends. The CDR3 has 15 residues. The germline V gene encodes CDR1 LGHNT and CDR2 FRNRAP.